The rows below give T cell receptor beta chains drawn from one sample of a study of blood T cell repertoires in COVID-19. Produced via immunoSEQ multiplex PCR; TCRdb's table is partial and in-frame only. Counted here are approximately 530,000 clones, about 89% occurring once; the ten biggest clones make up less than 9%. The sequencing sample was made of peripheral blood. The receptors originated from a woman in her forties or fifties with COVID-19, enrolled during active disease. Each CDR3 is given with its conserved first and last residue. A D gene is named only where the DNA matches it firmly. For some rows the clone size is stated as once, few or many, or as a class when expanded; others skip it.

TRBD1 15 TRBJ1-4 . TRBV19 CATRGTVATNEKLFF TGTGCCACCCGGGGGACAGTCGCAACTAATGAAAAACTGTTTTTT
. 14 TRBJ1-1 . TRBV13 CASSLGQGMTEAFF TGTGCCAGCAGCTTAGGACAGGGTATGACTGAAGCTTTCTTT
. 13 TRBJ2-7 once TRBV5-1 CASSSGLSYEQYF TGCGCCAGCAGCTCAGGACTCTCCTACGAGCAGTACTTC
. 14 TRBJ1-1 . TRBV29-1 CSVVPGGRWTEAFF TGCAGCGTTGTCCCCGGGGGAAGATGGACTGAAGCTTTCTTT
. 15 TRBJ1-2 . TRBV15 CATSRGVGRGYGYTF TGTGCCACCAGCAGAGGGGTGGGGCGCGGCTATGGCTACACCTTC
TRBD2 14 TRBJ2-7 . TRBV7-9 CASSLASGGDEQYF TGTGCCAGCAGCTTAGCATCCGGGGGGGACGAGCAGTACTTC
TRBD1 13 TRBJ1-2 once TRBV29-1 CSVEGTGNYGYTF TGCAGCGTTGAAGGGACAGGGAACTACGGCTACACCTTC
TRBD2 18 TRBJ2-7 . TRBV12-5 CASGLVLAGGPRTYEQYF TGTGCTAGTGGTTTGGTACTAGCGGGGGGGCCCAGGACCTACGAGCAGTACTTC
. 12 TRBJ1-1 . TRBV9 CASRLPRTEAFF TGTGCCAGCAGACTTCCTCGAACTGAAGCTTTCTTT
TRBD1 14 TRBJ2-1 . TRBV11-2 CASSLGQGANEQFF TGTGCCAGCAGCTTAGGACAGGGGGCTAATGAGCAGTTCTTC